This T cell receptor beta chain was sequenced for a study of T cell changes during pregnancy in multiple sclerosis. Per germline, CDR1 SGHDT and CDR2 YYEEEE. Germline trimming cut 4 bases from V and 2 bases from J; bases unmatched to any gene: 2. The CDR3 extends over 13 amino acids. Sequenced by immunoSEQ multiplex PCR; TCRdb stores in-frame clones only, minus some. The sample consists of roughly 38,000 clones, around nine tenths of them appearing once. Sequencing used CD4+ T cells from peripheral blood mononuclear cells, obtained in the second trimester of pregnancy. This sequence was found in a female donor in good health, enrolled as a control in a pregnancy study. The chain employs TRBV5-6 and TRBJ1-2; 7 bases match TRBD1. The CDR3 DNA reads as TGTGCCAGCAGCCTGGGACAGAACTATGGCTACACCTTC. Its protein product is CASSLGQNYGYTF.